This TCR beta chain appears in the sequencing data of a study of CD8 T cells in ankylosing spondylitis. Study-level results: Among TCR beta sequences, a motif of 7 to 9 highly homologous variants appeared characteristic of ankylosing spondylitis blood.

Details on this clonotype: As yet, its antigen is unknown.

TCRdb passed the 5' RACE reads through MiXCR, listing each CDR3 protein once. The sample contains 700,000 or so distinct CDR3 sequences, 19% of which appear only once. Germline V gene lookup returns CDR1 SQVTM and CDR2 ANQGSEA. Germline trimming cut 7 bases from V and 2 bases from J; bases unmatched to any gene: 11. The CDR3 consists of 14 residues. The source is a male donor with ankylosing spondylitis. The V and J genes are TRBV29-1 and TRBJ2-7; TRBD1 agrees at 7 bases. Sequencing was performed on blood, either unsorted or a sorted T cell fraction (not recorded which). Written as DNA, the CDR3 is TGCAGCGCCCGGGCCCGGACAGGTCCCTACGAGCAGTACTTC. The encoded protein is CSARARTGPYEQYF.